This TCR beta chain was sequenced during a study of OX40 agonist ivuxolimab in advanced cancers. TCRdb's copy holds only in-frame clones and misses some; the assay was immunoSEQ multiplex PCR. In the table there are approximately 14,000 clones, approximately 80% of which are singletons. This TCR derives from an adult with an advanced solid tumor such as melanoma, head and neck, liver or kidney cancer. The sequencing used CD4+ or CD8+ T cells sorted from blood, collected in a trial of the OX40 agonist ivuxolimab.

CDR3 bases: TGTGCCAGCAGTCGGGCCCTAAATTGGGATAGCAATCAGCCCCAGCATTTT. Residues: CASSRALNWDSNQPQHF. This chain connects TRBV28 to TRBJ1-5; D gene uncertain. Germline CDR1 MDHEN, CDR2 SYDVKM. The V and J ends lost 5 bases and 0 bases respectively, with 17 bases between them. This CDR3 spans 17 amino acids.